This TCR beta chain was identified during a study of shared clonotypes between healthy human individuals (dated by TCRdb to 2018 to 2021). With regard to the full study: Two women and three men aged 18 to 49 years were included in the cohort. Blood TCR repertoires of 5 or 6 healthy adults were deeply sequenced to estimate repertoire size and the extent of clonotype sharing between individuals. Per donor, leukapheresis produced somewhere between about 0.94 and 9 billion PBMCs. To increase sequencing depth and limit assay-specific biases, different laboratories used diverse techniques to prepare libraries and sequence TCR repertoires. For each donor, CD4 naive and CD4 memory were each given three plates, CD8 naive was given two plates, and CD8 memory was given one plate. The full study reports these points: Even with the large sequencing depth, rarefaction of the sorted-subset datasets indicated that sequencing was incomplete. Based on pairwise subsampling, the degree of clonotype sharing among donors was expected to be affected by sequencing depth. Larger estimated clonotype richness was generally found for naive subsets than for memory subsets. Sharing across a handful of donors was observed for around 5% of naive CD4, 3.5% of naive CD8, around 2.5% of memory CD4, and about 0.4% of memory CD8 clonotypes. Compared with non-shared clonotypes, clonotypes shared by all four sorted-subset donors had higher generation probabilities. Sampling was restricted to blood, and TCR repertoires in tissue are likely to differ from TCR repertoires in blood. The genetic and exposure-history diversity represented was limited by the small number of donors.

CD8 naive samples were CD45RO-negative cells positively selected for CCR7, giving a CD45RA+CCR7+ population that excluded TemRA cells. The donors were healthy, HIV-negative adults with no recently reported acute infections or vaccinations. Only Caucasian adults living in Nashville, Tennessee, USA were represented among the donors. Blood was collected by leukapheresis, and PBMCs were isolated by Ficoll-Histopaque density gradient centrifugation and then cryopreserved in liquid nitrogen vapor phase. Analytical flow cytometry was used to check the purity and quantity of each magnetically sorted T cell population. Each sorted fraction had its genomic DNA isolated and then quantified by UV absorbance on a Nanodrop 2000c. As to this clone: Its antigen remains unidentified. The record has no base qualities; no much larger clone is one base away.

Using the deep immunoSEQ assay, TCR CDR3 regions were amplified from genomic DNA by multiplex PCR. Genomic DNA extracted from each cell subset was distributed evenly over all wells of several immunoSEQ 96-well plates, and each plate served as one replicate. For sorted subsets, roughly 200 ng of genomic DNA, equivalent to 25,000 to 30,000 T cell genomes, went into each replicate PCR. Purified libraries were quantified with a Qubit 3.0 fluorometer, sized on a Bioanalyzer 2100, and re-quantified with the KAPA Library Quantification kit. Each immunoSEQ 96-well plate was sequenced on its own single-read 150-cycle Illumina NextSeq 550 flow cell. The authors' analysis ran thus. Because the immunoSEQ output included only junctional sequences and no quality scores, the filtering could not be the same as the filtering used for full-length reads. To assign V/J genes and CDR3, sequences were annotated using PyIR, a Python wrapper for IgBLAST v1.9, with IMGT germline references. Reads were filtered out if the reads had weak V/J assignments (E-value above 1e-6), no CDR3, stop codons, out-of-frame junctions, or ambiguous translated residues. A V3J clonotype was defined by an identical inferred V gene, J gene, and CDR3 amino acid sequence. Percentage overlap between repertoires was computed as shared unique clonotypes divided by the size of the smaller repertoire. Richness of each repertoire was evaluated using RTK rarefaction, the Chao1 estimator, and Recon v2.1 estimates of unobserved clonotypes. Generation probabilities for all TCRbeta clonotypes obtained by the gDNA method from a few donors were computed using OLGA. TCRdb retrieved this table from immuneACCESS and kept in-frame rearrangements only. Not all clones are present; in checked studies, unresolved V genes account for under half, and no reason is known for the remainder. For V, J and clone size, that table is used; D and trimming come from the DNA. For this sample the table gives approximately 740,000 clones, of which approximately 92% were detected only once. About 25% of the sample comes from the top ten.

The CDR3 has 15 amino acids, counting the end cysteine and phenylalanine. Only the CDR3 DNA is retained, 45 bases long and in frame from the first base. The CDR1 and CDR2 encoded by the germline V gene are MNHEY and SVGAGI. Relative to germline, V is missing 3 bases and J is missing 1 base, with 6 bases of the junction outside any gene match. This clonotype was obtained from a man aged 25-45 years in good health. What was sequenced was naive CD8+ T cells sorted from blood. Per the publication, the cell subset or site label means: CD45RA+CCR7+. The V and J segments used are TRBV6-5 and TRBJ2-7, with 7 bases matching TRBD1. CDR3 loop: CASSYRGHPSYEQYF. The sequenced DNA is TGTGCCAGCAGTTATAGGGGGCACCCTTCCTACGAGCAGTACTTC.